The T cell receptor (beta chain) under discussion was sequenced for a study of beta chain features in type 1 diabetes. Study-wide results and caveats: For type 1 diabetes patients, VDJ junctions showed fewer insertions and more deletions.

V was cut by 1 base and J by 4 bases, with 11 bases left in between. CDR3 length: 15 amino acids. Germline V gene sequence: CDR1 SNHLY, CDR2 FYNNEI. TCRB transcripts that were expressed got sequenced, as all of the isolated RNA had been reverse transcribed. Some clones are missing from TCRdb's copy, which holds only in-frame ones; the method was immunoSEQ multiplex PCR. The table has approximately 170,000 clones, approximately 9% seen once. A note on this clone: Its antigen is as yet unknown.

Sequencing was done on a sample of central memory CD4+ T cells from blood. This receptor was identified in a woman under 30 in good health. V gene TRBV2 combines with J gene TRBJ2-1; unclear D gene. CDR3 region: CASSEGPPPYNEQFF. CDR3 DNA sequence: TGTGCCAGCAGTGAAGGGCCGCCACCGTACAATGAGCAGTTCTTC.